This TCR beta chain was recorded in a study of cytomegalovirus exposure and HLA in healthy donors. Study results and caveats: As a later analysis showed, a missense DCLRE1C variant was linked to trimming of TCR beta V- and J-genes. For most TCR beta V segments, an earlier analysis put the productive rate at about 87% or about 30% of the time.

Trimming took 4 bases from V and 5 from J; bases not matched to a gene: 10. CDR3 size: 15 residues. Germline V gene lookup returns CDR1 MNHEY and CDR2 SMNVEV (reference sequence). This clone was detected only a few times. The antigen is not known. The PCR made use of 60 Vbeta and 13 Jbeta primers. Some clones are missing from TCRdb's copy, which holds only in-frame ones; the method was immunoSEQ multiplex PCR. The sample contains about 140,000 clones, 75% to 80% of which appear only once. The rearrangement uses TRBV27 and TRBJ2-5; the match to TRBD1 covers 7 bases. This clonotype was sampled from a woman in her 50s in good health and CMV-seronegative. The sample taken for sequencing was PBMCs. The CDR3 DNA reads TGTGCCAGCAGTTCCGATGCACAGGGGTGGGAGACCCAGTACTTC. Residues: CASSSDAQGWETQYF.